The present entry profiles one T cell receptor beta chain with its context. It has no known antigen specificity. Within one base of it there is no much larger clone, and no base qualities were kept. The source of the sample is a study of blood T cell repertoires in COVID-19 (dated by TCRdb to the early 2020s). Context from the whole study: Samples covering the acute and convalescent phases of COVID-19 were provided by collaborators in the United States, Italy and Spain. Where available, HLA class I and class II types were taken from metadata supplied by the sample provider and were not determined by assay-based typing. Nearly every sample came with metadata listing a de-identified subject ID, COVID-19 status, age in years and sex. The samples were drawn from two sources: the first 160 participants of the ongoing ImmuneRACE study, and 950 to 1,500 subjects contributed by 6 global collaborators. Deeply sampled blood TCRbeta repertoires from subjects exposed to, actively infected with, or recovered from COVID-19 were included in the dataset. The material from the prospective study consisted of cDNA or gDNA derived from T cells, B-cell-depleted T cells, or PBMCs. A freely available public database, intended as a resource for researchers studying the immune response to SARS-CoV-2, is where the repertoires were released. General study outcomes and caveats: How much clinical and demographic metadata was included differed by source and by participant, and the metadata was provided uncurated.

The immunoSEQ Assay, a bias-controlled multiplex PCR, was used to amplify TCRbeta CDR3 regions from genomic DNA. Concerning the study's data processing: Nucleated cell counts per sample were estimated from amplification of reference gene primers within the assay. To quantify the absolute abundance of each unique TCRbeta CDR3 rearrangement, sequence reads were collapsed and filtered. For each sample, productive Simpson clonality was calculated by taking the square root of Simpson's diversity index across productive rearrangements. TCRdb re-hosts the immuneACCESS table, in-frame sequences only. Its copies lack some clones; in the studies checked, an unresolved V gene accounts for under half of them, and the cause for the rest is not known. D and trimming were read from the DNA, whereas the V and J calls and clone size are those reported in that table. The sample table records some 370,000 clones; around 83% of these occur just once. The ten largest clonotypes hold 5% to 5.5% of the sample.

In the prospective study, participants were roughly 18 to 89 years old, resided in about two dozen geographic areas of the United States, and were enrolled through a virtual design. Cohort assignment in the prospective study relied on participant-reported clinical history from a screening survey and a study questionnaire. Recovered participants in ImmuneRACE Cohort 3 were defined by two consecutive negative NP/OP PCR tests, clearance by a healthcare professional, or resolution of symptoms. Each participant in the prospective study had whole blood, serum and a nasopharyngeal or oropharyngeal swab collected by mobile phlebotomists. Over a roughly 2-month period, participants in the prospective study had the option of providing additional blood draws and questionnaires. Before DNA extraction, blood samples from the prospective study were shipped at room temperature or frozen. Trimming takes 6 bases from V and 5 bases from J, and the germline ends sit 10 bases apart. CDR1 and CDR2, per the germline V gene, are SGHNT and YENEEA. Spanning cysteine to phenylalanine, the CDR3 consists of 12 amino acids. The retained sequence is limited to the CDR3, 36 bases, with the frame set at the first base.

This clonotype originated in a woman in her forties or fifties who had recovered from COVID-19. Here the chain combines TRBV11-3 and TRBJ1-2, with no reliable assignment of the D segment. The specimen was PBMCs or T cells enriched from blood (not recorded which). The CDR3 corresponds to CASSLSSYGYTF. The DNA sequence is TGTGCCAGCAGTCTAAGCTCTTATGGCTACACCTTC. The CDR3, completed at both ends by the reference TRBV11-3 and TRBJ1-2 genes, gives the full variable domain EAGVVQSPRYKIIEKKQPVAFWCNPISGHNTLYWYLQNLGQGPELLIRYENEEAVDDSQLPKDRFSAERLKGVDSTLKIQPAELGDSAVYLCASSLSSYGYTFGSGTRLTVV.